Listed below are T cell receptor beta chains from one sample, sequenced in a study of tissue T cells after allogeneic stem cell transplantation. Only in-frame clones appear in the TCRdb table, and some are missing; sequencing was by immunoSEQ multiplex PCR. Among around 6,000 clones listed, roughly 67% were seen once. Source: duodenum tissue, taken at autopsy. The receptors here all came from a woman aged 18 to 49 with breast cancer. The conserved cysteine and the conserved F or W are not part of the CDR3 here. The size of a clone is reported for some rows only, either as once, few or many, or as a class for expanded clones.

j_gene,v_gene,abundance,CDR3aa
TRBJ2-2,TRBV7-8,NA,ASSARDRINTGELF
TRBJ1-1,TRBV5-1,NA,ASSISGRGNTEAF
TRBJ2-1,TRBV2,NA,ASRAGPDNEQF
TRBJ2-7,TRBV24-1,NA,ATSWGGVPDEQY
TRBJ1-2,TRBV2,NA,ASSGTVSNYGYT
TRBJ1-4,TRBV3-1/TRBV3-2,NA,ASSHHFRDINEKLF
TRBJ1-3,TRBV12-3/TRBV12-4,NA,ASSLGNTIY
TRBJ1-3,TRBV3-1/TRBV3-2,once,ASRKGSVSGNTIY
TRBJ2-5,TRBV18,NA,ASSPRSGATETQY
TRBJ2-7,TRBV6-2/TRBV6-3,NA,ASSYVGGAYEQY
TRBJ2-7,TRBV4-3,NA,ASIITEGGSIYEQY
TRBJ2-5,TRBV7-2,NA,ASRPPAGETQY
TRBJ2-1,TRBV13,NA,ASSLQGNEQF
TRBJ2-2,TRBV4-3,NA,ASSQGDAGITGELF
TRBJ2-1,TRBV7-2,once,ASSWKLGGGEQF